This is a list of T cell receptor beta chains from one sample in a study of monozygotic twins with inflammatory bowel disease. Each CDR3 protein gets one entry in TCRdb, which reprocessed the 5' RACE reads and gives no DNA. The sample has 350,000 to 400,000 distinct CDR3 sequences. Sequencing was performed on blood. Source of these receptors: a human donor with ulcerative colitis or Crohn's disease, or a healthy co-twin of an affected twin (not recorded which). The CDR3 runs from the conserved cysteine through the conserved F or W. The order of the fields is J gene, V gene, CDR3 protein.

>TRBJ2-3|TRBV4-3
CASSQDSGDTDTQYF
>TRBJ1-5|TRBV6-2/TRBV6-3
CASSYSGSTSRQPQHF
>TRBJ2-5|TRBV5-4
CASSLAPELQETQYF
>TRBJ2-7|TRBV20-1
CSARWTGKGYEQYF
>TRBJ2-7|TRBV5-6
CASSGQAGEQYF
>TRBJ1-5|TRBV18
CASSPSGRNNQPQHF
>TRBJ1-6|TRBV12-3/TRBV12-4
CASSHHQYNSPLHF
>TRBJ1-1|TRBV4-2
CASSREGTRFQNTEAFF
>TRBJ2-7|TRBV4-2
CASSQDGANEQYF
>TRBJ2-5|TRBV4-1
CASSLSASSSGGKQETQYF
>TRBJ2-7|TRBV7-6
CASSKRQGLYEQYF
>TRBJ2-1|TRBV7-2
CASSSPKRGGPSEQFF
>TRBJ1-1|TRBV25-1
CASKQGNTEAFF
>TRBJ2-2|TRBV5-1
CASSLQSAPGELFF
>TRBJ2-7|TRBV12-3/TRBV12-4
CASSLEGVYEQYF
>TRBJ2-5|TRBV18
CASSPITETQYF
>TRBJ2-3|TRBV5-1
CASSQDRDRVSNTQYF
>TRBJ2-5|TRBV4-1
CASSQNPSGDTQYF
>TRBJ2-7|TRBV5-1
CASSSPGGGVTREQYF
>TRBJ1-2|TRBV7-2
CASSFGTGSYGYTF
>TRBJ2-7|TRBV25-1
CASSEIWADPYEQYF
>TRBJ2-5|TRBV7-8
CASSSGLAGGRWETQYF
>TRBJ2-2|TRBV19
CASSIISDRVVNTGELFF
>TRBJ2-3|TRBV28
CASSRAGGPDTQYF
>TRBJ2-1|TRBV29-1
CSVVTGQGVRTFF
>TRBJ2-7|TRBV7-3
CASSFGTGDRQYF
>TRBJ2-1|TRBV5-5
CASSLAPRGGYNEQFF
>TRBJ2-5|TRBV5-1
CASSSPGTGRGPGQETQYF
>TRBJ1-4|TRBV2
CASSGGGEKLFF
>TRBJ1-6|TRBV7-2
CASSLDWGASDSPLHF
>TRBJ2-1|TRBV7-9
CASSPQNNEQFF
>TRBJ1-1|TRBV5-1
CASSLGPILNTEAFF
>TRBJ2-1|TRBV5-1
CASSLFSGGADEQFF
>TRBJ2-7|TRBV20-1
CSATPTGLLYEQYF
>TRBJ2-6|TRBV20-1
CSARLAGVLSGANVLTF
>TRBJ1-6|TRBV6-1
CASSPDHRDFYNSPLHF
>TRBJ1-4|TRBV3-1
CASSRKQGGGEKLFF
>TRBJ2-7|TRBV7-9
CASTFGQGAYEQYF